This TCR beta chain emerged from a study of control samples from healthy donors and cancer patients. Assay used: immunoSEQ multiplex PCR; TCRdb lists only in-frame clones, some missing. The data show about 110,000 clones, approximately 89% seen once. Germline assignment: CDR1 SGHTA and CDR2 FQGTGA. V was pared by 4 bases and J by 2 bases, with 3 bases of the junction left unmatched. The CDR3 has 16 amino acids. The V and J genes are TRBV7-3 and TRBJ2-6; 9 nucleotides line up with TRBD1. This TCR derives from a woman aged 18-29 years in good health. Sequencing was done on a sample of blood. The CDR3 region is CASSSGTGPGANVLTF. The CDR3 region has the DNA TGTGCCAGCAGCTCCGGGACAGGGCCTGGGGCCAACGTCCTGACTTTC.